Below are 13 T cell receptor beta chains sequenced from a single sample in a study of T cell responses to AZD1222 COVID-19 vaccine. This table comes from immunoSEQ multiplex PCR, and its TCRdb copy is limited to in-frame clones, with some not included. The sample lists roughly 120,000 clones, around 92% seen once, with about 7.7% in the top ten. Source: peripheral blood, taken 28 days after the second AZD1222 dose. All receptors come from an adult who received the AZD1222 COVID-19 vaccine.

This chain joins TRBV7-9 and TRBJ1-4; D unresolved. Deletions cut 5 bases from V and 7 bases from J, with 14 bases between. CDR3 length: 14 residues. Per the germline V gene, CDR1 is SEHNR and CDR2 is FQNEAQ (reference sequence). The CDR3 nucleotides read TGTGCCAGCAGCGATGCCAGGTTAGGTGAAAAACTGTTTTTT. This encodes CASSDARLGEKLFF. Variable domain in full (rest from reference TRBV7-9 and TRBJ1-4): DTGVSQNPRHKITKRGQNVTFRCDPISEHNRLYWYRQTLGQGPEFLTYFQNEAQLEKSRLLSDRFSAERPKGSFSTLEIQRTEQGDSAMYLCASSDARLGEKLFFGSGTQLSVL.

The gene calls are TRBV18 and TRBJ1-2, with a possible D match to TRBD1 (6 bases). Germline assignment: CDR1 KGHSH and CDR2 LQKENI. V was pared by 3 bases and J by 10 bases, with 18 bases between. The CDR3 is made up of 14 amino acids. The CDR3 DNA follows: TGTGCCAGCTCACCCCAGGACAGCCCGACTGACTACACCTTC. This gives the protein CASSPQDSPTDYTF.

This clone was observed a few times. The chain links TRBV7-9 to TRBJ2-7; possibly TRBD1 or TRBD2 for D (5 bases each). V was cut by 5 bases and J by 6 bases, with 20 bases left in between. CDR1 SEHNR and CDR2 FQNEAQ come from the germline V gene (reference sequence). CDR3 size: 15 residues. The CDR3 sequence: CASSVGGTSSVEQYF. Here the CDR3 DNA reads TGTGCCAGCAGCGTAGGTGGGACCTCCTCCGTCGAGCAGTACTTC.

The V gene is TRBV29-1, the J gene TRBJ1-3, with 7 bases aligning to TRBD1. J gave up 7 bases and V 4 bases, and 4 bases lay outside the gene matches. This CDR3 comprises 12 residues. The V gene's germline CDR1 is SQVTM and CDR2 ANQGSEA. CDR3 in amino acids: CSVGDRANTIYF. As DNA, the CDR3 is TGCAGCGTTGGTGACAGGGCTAACACCATATATTTT.

This sequence joins TRBV6-5 and TRBJ1-4, with 9 bases fitting TRBD1. The CDR3 is 14 amino acids. Germline V gene sequence: CDR1 MNHEY, CDR2 SVGAGI. V gave up 10 bases and J gave up 7 bases; unmatched junction bases: 10. Here the CDR3 DNA reads TGTGCCACCCTATTGGGACAGGGATCTGAAAAACTGTTTTTT. This codes for CATLLGQGSEKLFF.

The chain uses TRBV14 and TRBJ1-5; D uncertain. Between the trimmed V and J ends, which lost 4 bases and 0 bases, there was a span of 10 bases. CDR3 length equals 15 residues. The germline gives CDR1 SGHDN, CDR2 FVKESK. The CDR3: CASSPRGPSNQPQHF. DNA of the CDR3: TGTGCCAGCAGCCCCAGAGGACCTAGCAATCAGCCCCAGCATTTT.

The chain uses TRBV19 and TRBJ1-5; TRBD1 is a possible D gene (6 bases). V was cut by 0 bases and J by 1 base, with 13 bases left in between. This CDR3 is built from 17 residues. Germline CDR1 reads LNHDA; CDR2 reads SQIVND (reference sequence). The CDR3 loop is CASSIDQPRGSNQPQHF. The CDR3 DNA is TGTGCCAGTAGTATAGATCAACCAAGGGGGAGCAATCAGCCCCAGCATTTT.

The chain couples TRBV5-1 to TRBJ2-3, with TRBD2 matching over 8 bases. CDR1 SGHRS and CDR2 YFSETQ come from the germline V gene. CDR3 length: 12 amino acids. The ends lost 2 bases at V and 8 bases at J; junction bases unmatched: 1. CDR3 amino acids: CASSLTSGTQYF. CDR3 DNA: TGCGCCAGCAGCTTAACTAGCGGTACGCAGTATTTT.

The chain employs TRBV28 and TRBJ1-1; no clear D. The germline gives CDR1 MDHEN, CDR2 SYDVKM. The CDR3 is 13 amino acids. V shed 3 bases and J shed 2 bases, with 7 bases lying between them. The CDR3 loop is CASSFLPNTEAFF. For the CDR3, the DNA is TGTGCCAGCAGTTTTCTGCCCAACACTGAAGCTTTCTTT. Full variable domain (missing parts from reference TRBV28 and TRBJ1-1): DVKVTQSSRYLVKRTGEKVFLECVQDMDHENMFWYRQDPGLGLRLIYFSYDVKMKEKGDIPEGYSVSREKKERFSLILESASTNQTSMYLCASSFLPNTEAFFGQGTRLTVV.

The chain is built from TRBV2 and TRBJ2-5; the D is unclear. V was trimmed by 5 bases and J by 2 bases, leaving 9 bases between them. The CDR3 loop spans 13 amino acids. Per the germline V gene, CDR1 is SNHLY and CDR2 is FYNNEI. The CDR3 DNA sequence: TGTGCCAGCAGTCTGCAGAAACAAGAGACCCAGTACTTC. The encoded protein is CASSLQKQETQYF.

This chain connects TRBV18 to TRBJ1-2; TRBD1 aligns across 7 bases. Germline V gives CDR1 KGHSH, CDR2 LQKENI. The CDR3 extends over 13 amino acids. The V and J ends lost 5 bases and 3 bases, in that order; junction bases with no gene match: 3. The CDR3 DNA sequence: TGTGCCAGCTCAACAGGACAGGACTATGGCTACACCTTC. Its protein product is CASSTGQDYGYTF.

This chain connects TRBV27 to TRBJ2-3; TRBD1 is a possible D gene (5 bases). V was shortened by 2 bases and J by 2 bases, with 5 bases between the two germline ends. Looked up from germline, CDR1 is MNHEY and CDR2 is SMNVEV (reference sequence). CDR3 size: 13 residues. This CDR3 is CASSLGATDTQYF. CDR3 DNA sequence: TGTGCCAGCAGTTTAGGGGCCACAGATACGCAGTATTTT.

This chain links TRBV28 with TRBJ1-5; 7 bases fit TRBD1. CDR1 and CDR2 (germline): MDHEN, SYDVKM. V dropped 2 bases and J dropped 4; count of bases not matched to a gene: 8. There are 16 residues in the CDR3. CDR3 in amino acids: CASSLQATGWNQPQHF. As DNA, the CDR3 is TGTGCCAGCAGTTTACAGGCGACAGGGTGGAATCAGCCCCAGCATTTT. Supplemented by reference TRBV28 and TRBJ1-5, the full variable domain reads DVKVTQSSRYLVKRTGEKVFLECVQDMDHENMFWYRQDPGLGLRLIYFSYDVKMKEKGDIPEGYSVSREKKERFSLILESASTNQTSMYLCASSLQATGWNQPQHFGDGTRLSIL.